This record covers a single T cell receptor beta chain. The antigen remains unidentified. The method was immunoSEQ multiplex PCR; TCRdb's version includes in-frame clones alone and lacks a portion of them. The sample lists over 65,000 clones; roughly 90% were seen once. Germline V CDR1 and CDR2: MDHEN, SYDVKM. The V and J ends lost 6 bases and 7 bases, in that order; junction bases with no gene match: 16. The CDR3 contains 19 residues. The record originates from a study of graft-versus-host responses after intestinal transplantation. On the study more broadly: Transplants given to recipients were multivisceral, liver-intestinal, or isolated intestinal. Study-level points and caveats: After transplant, early declines in HvG clones were associated with peak levels of circulating GvH clones.

The source of this sequence is a human patient who received an intestinal transplant, so some T cells may come from the graft donor. Material: PBMCs, obtained 98 days after intestinal transplantation. J is TRBJ2-1 and V is TRBV28; 15 nucleotides agree with TRBD2. The CDR3, as DNA: TGTGCCAGCAGATCAGGGACTAGCGGGAGGCGGGGACGGCTTAATGAGCAGTTCTTC. Its translation is CASRSGTSGRRGRLNEQFF.